This T cell receptor (beta chain) was recovered during a study of T cell responses to AZD1222 COVID-19 vaccine. Study-wide points: Repertoire sampling was restricted to post-peak T cell response timepoints.

CDR1 LGHDT and CDR2 YNNKEL come from the germline V gene (reference sequence). V lost 0 bases to trimming and J lost 5 bases, with 10 bases between them. This CDR3 is built from 14 residues. As to this clone: Its matching antigen is unknown.

Sequencing was performed with immunoSEQ multiplex PCR; in TCRdb, only in-frame clones are kept and a portion is missing. The table records under 60,000 clones, around 80% of them present only once. The chain combines TRBV3-1 (or the pseudogene TRBV3-2) with TRBJ2-5; D call uncertain. The specimen was peripheral blood, collected on day 0 of AZD1222 vaccination. The sequence came from an adult in good health. The CDR3 loop reads CASSQELEMETQYF. CDR3 DNA: TGTGCCAGCAGCCAAGAGCTAGAAATGGAGACCCAGTACTTC.